This TCR beta chain originates from a study of shared clonotypes between healthy human individuals. The test was conducted at deep level. The authors loaded 200 ng DNA, roughly 27,000 T cell genomes, into sorted-subset replicate PCRs. The method was immunoSEQ multiplex PCR; TCRdb's version includes in-frame clones alone and lacks a portion of them. The data hold 2,500,000 or so clones, with under 95% observed a single time. V was cut by 6 bases and J by 3 bases, with 5 bases left in between. The CDR3 runs 12 residues. CDR1 is MDHEN and CDR2 is SYDVKM in the germline V gene. CD45RA-negative memory and CD45RA+ naive subsets were split from the CD4+ cells.

The receptor comes from a man aged 18-30 years in good health. Some clones in this sample may be carry-over from other donors' samples. V usage is TRBV28 and J usage is TRBJ2-2; either TRBD1 or TRBD2 may supply D (5 bases each). The sequenced sample was naive CD4+ T cells from PBMCs. Subset meaning: CD45RA+ positively selected. The CDR3 coding sequence is TGTGCCAGCAGGGGGGACACCGGGGAGCTGTTTTTT. Its protein is CASRGDTGELFF.